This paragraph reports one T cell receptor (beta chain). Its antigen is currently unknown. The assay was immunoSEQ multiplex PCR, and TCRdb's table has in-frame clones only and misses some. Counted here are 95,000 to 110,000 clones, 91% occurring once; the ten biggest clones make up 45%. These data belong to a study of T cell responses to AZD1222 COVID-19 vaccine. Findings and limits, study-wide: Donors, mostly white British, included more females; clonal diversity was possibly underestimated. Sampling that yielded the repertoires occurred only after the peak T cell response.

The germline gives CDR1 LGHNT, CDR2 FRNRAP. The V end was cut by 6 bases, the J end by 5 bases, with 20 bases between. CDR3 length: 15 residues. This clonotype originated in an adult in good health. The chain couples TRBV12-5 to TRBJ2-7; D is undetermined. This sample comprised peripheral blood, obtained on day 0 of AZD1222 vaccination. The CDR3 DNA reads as TGTGCTAGTGGCCATGTTGAGGCCCCAGACGACGAGCAGTACTTC. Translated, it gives CASGHVEAPDDEQYF.